The T cell receptor (beta chain) described here comes from a study of blood T cell repertoires in COVID-19. Methods used by the authors: Using reference gene primer amplification, nucleated cell counts were estimated. Produced via immunoSEQ multiplex PCR; TCRdb's table is partial and in-frame only. V, J and clone size are those of that table, while D and trimming were read from the DNA. In the table there are just over 15,000 clones, about 80% of which are singletons. Germline-derived CDR1 and CDR2 are SGHTA and FQGNSA. The CDR3 consists of 16 residues. V shed 1 base and J 3 bases; nucleotides not matched to a gene: 5.

The V call is TRBV7-2, the J call TRBJ2-1, with 8 positions matching TRBD2. This clonotype was sampled from a human donor in a cohort sampled during active COVID-19. Sequenced material: peripheral blood. CDR3 coding DNA: TGTGCCAGCAGCTTAGAAGTAGCGGGGTTCTACAATGAGCAGTTCTTC. This sequence encodes CASSLEVAGFYNEQFF.